This paragraph reports one T cell receptor beta chain. Its antigen is unknown. One end of the junction is discordant with germline, which a read error may explain. CDR3 length: 19 residues. Germline V gene sequence: CDR1 MNHEY, CDR2 SMNVEV (reference sequence). Selected positively for CCR7 and CD45RO-negative, naive CD8 cells excluded terminally differentiated effector memory CD45RA+ cells. Sequencing used immunoSEQ multiplex PCR; TCRdb keeps in-frame clones, though not all of them. The repertoire includes about 580,000 clones, roughly 98% of them detected once, and approximately 0.33% sits in the top ten. The source of the sample is a study of shared clonotypes between healthy human individuals. Study-level results: Among donors, clonotype sharing was expected to be affected by sequencing depth. Despite large depth, rarefaction showed incomplete sorted-subset sequencing.

The source of this sequence is a man between 25 and 39 years old in good health. The sequenced sample was naive CD8+ T cells sorted from blood. The chain couples TRBV27 to TRBJ1-1, with TRBD1 matching 7 bases. DNA of the CDR3: TGTGCCAGCAGTCTATCTACAAGGGGGCCAGAGGGGATGAACACTGAAGCTTTCTTT. Translation: CASSLSTRGPEGMNTEAFF.